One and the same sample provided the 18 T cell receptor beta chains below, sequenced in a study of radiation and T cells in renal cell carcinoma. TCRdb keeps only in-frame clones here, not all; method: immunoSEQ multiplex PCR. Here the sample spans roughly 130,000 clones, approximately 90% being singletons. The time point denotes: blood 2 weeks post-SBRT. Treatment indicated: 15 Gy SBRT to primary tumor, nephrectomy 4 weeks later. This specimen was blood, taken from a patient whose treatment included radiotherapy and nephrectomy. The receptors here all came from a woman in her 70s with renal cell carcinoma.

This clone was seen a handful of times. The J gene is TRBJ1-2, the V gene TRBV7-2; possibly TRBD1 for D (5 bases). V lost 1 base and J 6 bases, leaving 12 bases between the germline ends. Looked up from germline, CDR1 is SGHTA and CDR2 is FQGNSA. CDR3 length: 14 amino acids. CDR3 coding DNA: TGTGCCAGCAGCTTAGGAGGGACGGTCAATGGCTACACCTTC. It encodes CASSLGGTVNGYTF.

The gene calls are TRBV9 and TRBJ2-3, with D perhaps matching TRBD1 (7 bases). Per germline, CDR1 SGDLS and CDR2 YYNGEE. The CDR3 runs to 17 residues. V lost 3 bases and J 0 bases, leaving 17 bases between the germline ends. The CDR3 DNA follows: TGTGCCAGCAGCGCAGGGGGGACAGCTACTAGCACAGATACGCAGTATTTT. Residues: CASSAGGTATSTDTQYF.

DNA of the CDR3: TGTGCCAGCAGCAGGGGTCCAGATAATTCACCCCTCCACTTT. Amino acid sequence: CASSRGPDNSPLHF. V usage is TRBV5-4 and J usage is TRBJ1-6, with D maybe TRBD1 (5 bases). Between the trimmed V and J ends, which lost 4 bases and 5 bases, there was a span of 10 bases. There are 14 residues in the CDR3. Germline V gives CDR1 SGHNT, CDR2 YYREEE (reference sequence).

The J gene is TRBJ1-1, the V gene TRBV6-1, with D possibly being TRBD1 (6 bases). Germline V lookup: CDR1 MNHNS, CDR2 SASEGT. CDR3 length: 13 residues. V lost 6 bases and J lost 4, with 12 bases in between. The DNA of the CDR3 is TGTGCCAGCAGGGGCTGGGGGGCCACTGAAGCTTTCTTT. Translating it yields CASRGWGATEAFF.

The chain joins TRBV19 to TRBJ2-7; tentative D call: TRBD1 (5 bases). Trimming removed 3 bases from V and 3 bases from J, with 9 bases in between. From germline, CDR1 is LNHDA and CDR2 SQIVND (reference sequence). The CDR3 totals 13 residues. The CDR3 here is CASSMARDYEQYF. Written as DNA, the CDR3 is TGTGCCAGTAGTATGGCCAGGGACTACGAGCAGTACTTC.

The CDR3 coding sequence is TGTGCCAGTAGTACCCGCAAGGGAGTTGTTACTGAAGCTTTCTTT. This translates into CASSTRKGVVTEAFF. This chain connects TRBV19 to TRBJ1-1; D gene uncertain. The CDR3 has 15 amino acids. The germline V gene has CDR1 LNHDA and CDR2 SQIVND (reference sequence). Trimming took off 4 bases at V and 5 bases at J, with 17 bases between the two ends.

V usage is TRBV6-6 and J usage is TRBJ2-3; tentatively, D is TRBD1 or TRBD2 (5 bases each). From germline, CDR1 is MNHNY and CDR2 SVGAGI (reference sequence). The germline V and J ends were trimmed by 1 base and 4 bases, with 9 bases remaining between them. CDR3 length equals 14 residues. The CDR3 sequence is CASSYFREPDTQYF. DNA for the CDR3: TGTGCCAGCAGTTACTTCAGGGAGCCAGATACGCAGTATTTT.

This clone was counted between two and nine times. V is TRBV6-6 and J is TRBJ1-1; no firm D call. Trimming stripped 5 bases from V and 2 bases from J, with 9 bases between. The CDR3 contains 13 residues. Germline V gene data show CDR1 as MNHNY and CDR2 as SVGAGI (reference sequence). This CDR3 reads CASSREGNTEAFF. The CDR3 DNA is TGTGCCAGCAGTAGGGAGGGTAACACTGAAGCTTTCTTT.

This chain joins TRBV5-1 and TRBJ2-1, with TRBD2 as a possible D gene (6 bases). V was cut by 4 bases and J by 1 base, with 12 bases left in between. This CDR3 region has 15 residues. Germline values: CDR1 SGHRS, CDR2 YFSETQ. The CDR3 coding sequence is TGCGCCAGCAGCGTCCGGGACTGGTCCTACAATGAGCAGTTCTTC. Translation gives CASSVRDWSYNEQFF.

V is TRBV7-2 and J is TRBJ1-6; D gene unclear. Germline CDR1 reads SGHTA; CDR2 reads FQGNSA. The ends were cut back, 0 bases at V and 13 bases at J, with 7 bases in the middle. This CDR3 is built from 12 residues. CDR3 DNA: TGTGCCAGCAGCTTAGCGAGCTTGCCCCTCCACTTT. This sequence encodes CASSLASLPLHF.

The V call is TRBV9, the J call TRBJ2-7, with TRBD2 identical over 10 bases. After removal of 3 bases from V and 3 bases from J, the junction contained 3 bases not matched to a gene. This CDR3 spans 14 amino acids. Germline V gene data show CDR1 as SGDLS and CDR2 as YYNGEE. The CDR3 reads CASSGTSGNYEQYF. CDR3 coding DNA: TGTGCCAGCAGCGGAACTAGCGGGAACTACGAGCAGTACTTC.

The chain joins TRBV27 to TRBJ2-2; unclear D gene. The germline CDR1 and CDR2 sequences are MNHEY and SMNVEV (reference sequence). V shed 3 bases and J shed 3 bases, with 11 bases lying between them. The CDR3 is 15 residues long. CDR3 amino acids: CASSFLPAYTGELFF. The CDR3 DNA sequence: TGTGCCAGCAGTTTTCTGCCGGCCTACACCGGGGAGCTGTTTTTT.

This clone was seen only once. CDR3 region: CASSVGTAYGYTF. The CDR3 bases are TGTGCCAGCAGTGTCGGGACGGCTTATGGCTACACCTTC. V usage is TRBV27 and J usage is TRBJ1-2; TRBD1 might be the D (5 bases). V gave up 5 bases and J gave up 5 bases, with 12 bases separating them. Germline assignment: CDR1 MNHEY and CDR2 SMNVEV (reference sequence). This CDR3 region has 13 residues.

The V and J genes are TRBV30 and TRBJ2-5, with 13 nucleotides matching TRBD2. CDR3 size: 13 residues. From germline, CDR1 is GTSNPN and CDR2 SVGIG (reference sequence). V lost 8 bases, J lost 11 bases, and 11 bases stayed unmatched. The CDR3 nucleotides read TGTGCCACCTCAAGGACTAGCGGGGGTGGGCAGTACTTC. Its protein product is CATSRTSGGGQYF.

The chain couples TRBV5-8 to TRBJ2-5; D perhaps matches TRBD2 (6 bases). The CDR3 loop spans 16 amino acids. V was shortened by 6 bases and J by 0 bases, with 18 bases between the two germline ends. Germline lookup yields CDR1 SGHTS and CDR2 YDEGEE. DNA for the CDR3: TGTGCCAGCACCTCGGGAAGCGGGTATGACCAAGAGACCCAGTACTTC. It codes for CASTSGSGYDQETQYF.

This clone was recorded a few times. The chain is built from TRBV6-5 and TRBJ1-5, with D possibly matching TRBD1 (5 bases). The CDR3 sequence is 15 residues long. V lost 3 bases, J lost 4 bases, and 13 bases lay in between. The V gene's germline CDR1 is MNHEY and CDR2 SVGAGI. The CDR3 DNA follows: TGTGCCAGCAGTTATGCCTTCACAGGTAATCAGCCCCAGCATTTT. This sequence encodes CASSYAFTGNQPQHF.

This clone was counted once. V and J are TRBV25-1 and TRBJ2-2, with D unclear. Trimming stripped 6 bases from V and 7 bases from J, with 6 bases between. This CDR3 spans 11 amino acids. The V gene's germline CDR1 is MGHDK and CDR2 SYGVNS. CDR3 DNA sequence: TGTGCCAGCAGCGGAATCGGGGAGCTGTTTTTT. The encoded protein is CASSGIGELFF.

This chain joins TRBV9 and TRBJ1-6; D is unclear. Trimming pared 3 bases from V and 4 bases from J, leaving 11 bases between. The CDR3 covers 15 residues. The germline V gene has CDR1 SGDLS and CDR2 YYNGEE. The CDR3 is CASSGSGGYNSPLHF. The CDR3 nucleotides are TGTGCCAGCAGCGGAAGTGGAGGTTATAATTCACCCCTCCACTTT.